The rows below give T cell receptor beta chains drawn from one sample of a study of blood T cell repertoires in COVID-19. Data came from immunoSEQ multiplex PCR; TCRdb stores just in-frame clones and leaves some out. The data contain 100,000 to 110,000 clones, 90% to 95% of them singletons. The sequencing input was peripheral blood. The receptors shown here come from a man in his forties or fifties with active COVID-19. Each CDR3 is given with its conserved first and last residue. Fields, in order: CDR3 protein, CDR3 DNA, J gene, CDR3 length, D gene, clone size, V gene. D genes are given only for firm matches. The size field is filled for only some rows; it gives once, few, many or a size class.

CDR3aa: CASSYREPRTDTQYF; CDR3nt: TGTGCCAGCAGTTACCGGGAACCACGGACAGATACGCAGTATTTT; j_gene: TRBJ2-3; len: 15; d_gene: .; abundance: .; v_gene: TRBV6-2/TRBV6-3
CDR3aa: CASSMGPGQNNQPQHF; CDR3nt: TGTGCCAGTAGTATGGGACCGGGACAGAACAATCAGCCCCAGCATTTT; j_gene: TRBJ1-5; len: 16; d_gene: TRBD1; abundance: once; v_gene: TRBV19
CDR3aa: CASSRLSGYGYTF; CDR3nt: TGTGCCAGCAGCCGCCTTTCAGGGTACGGCTACACCTTC; j_gene: TRBJ1-2; len: 13; d_gene: .; abundance: few; v_gene: TRBV7-9
CDR3aa: CASSLGAYTANTGELFF; CDR3nt: TGTGCCAGCAGCTTAGGGGCATACACTGCGAACACCGGGGAGCTGTTTTTT; j_gene: TRBJ2-2; len: 17; d_gene: .; abundance: .; v_gene: TRBV7-2
CDR3aa: CSAGQGVYEQYF; CDR3nt: TGCAGCGCGGGACAGGGCGTCTACGAGCAGTACTTC; j_gene: TRBJ2-7; len: 12; d_gene: TRBD1; abundance: .; v_gene: TRBV29-1
CDR3aa: CASKGRVTDTQYF; CDR3nt: TGTGCCAGTAAAGGCAGGGTCACAGATACGCAGTATTTT; j_gene: TRBJ2-3; len: 13; d_gene: .; abundance: .; v_gene: TRBV19
CDR3aa: CASSRRTGAGNTIYF; CDR3nt: TGTGCCAGCAGCAGAAGGACAGGGGCTGGAAACACCATATATTTT; j_gene: TRBJ1-3; len: 15; d_gene: TRBD1; abundance: .; v_gene: TRBV5-6
CDR3aa: CASSPPRGSGKNDEQFF; CDR3nt: TGTGCCAGCAGTCCTCCCCGGGGTAGCGGGAAGAACGATGAGCAGTTCTTC; j_gene: TRBJ2-1; len: 17; d_gene: TRBD2; abundance: .; v_gene: TRBV28
CDR3aa: CASSPGQGAVNSPLHF; CDR3nt: TGTGCCAGCAGCCCGGGACAGGGGGCTGTAAATTCACCCCTCCACTTT; j_gene: TRBJ1-6; len: 16; d_gene: TRBD1; abundance: .; v_gene: TRBV7-2
CDR3aa: CASSPRSAEGRDQPQHF; CDR3nt: TGTGCCAGCTCACCAAGATCGGCGGAGGGGAGGGATCAGCCCCAGCATTTT; j_gene: TRBJ1-5; len: 17; d_gene: .; abundance: .; v_gene: TRBV18
CDR3aa: CASLSHRSEQFF; CDR3nt: TGTGCCAGCCTATCTCATCGAAGTGAGCAGTTCTTC; j_gene: TRBJ2-1; len: 12; d_gene: .; abundance: .; v_gene: TRBV25-1
CDR3aa: CASSPLASGGAVEQFF; CDR3nt: TGCGCCAGCAGCCCTTTAGCCAGCGGGGGGGCCGTTGAGCAGTTCTTC; j_gene: TRBJ2-1; len: 16; d_gene: TRBD2; abundance: few; v_gene: TRBV4-1
CDR3aa: CASSDPGGVNEQFF; CDR3nt: TGTGCCAGCTCAGACCCCGGGGGGGTCAATGAGCAGTTCTTC; j_gene: TRBJ2-1; len: 14; d_gene: TRBD2; abundance: .; v_gene: TRBV18
CDR3aa: CASSFQGGSETQYF; CDR3nt: TGTGCCAGCAGCTTTCAGGGAGGTTCGGAGACCCAGTACTTC; j_gene: TRBJ2-5; len: 14; d_gene: .; abundance: .; v_gene: TRBV6-5
CDR3aa: CSDVGQGKSDYGYTF; CDR3nt: TGCAGCGATGTAGGACAGGGAAAGTCCGACTATGGCTACACCTTC; j_gene: TRBJ1-2; len: 15; d_gene: TRBD1; abundance: .; v_gene: TRBV29-1
CDR3aa: CATSRGAASSGANVLTF; CDR3nt: TGTGCCACCAGCAGAGGAGCGGCCAGCTCTGGGGCCAACGTCCTGACTTTC; j_gene: TRBJ2-6; len: 17; d_gene: .; abundance: .; v_gene: TRBV15
CDR3aa: CASSGLAYNEQFF; CDR3nt: TGTGCCAGCAGCGGACTAGCTTACAATGAGCAGTTCTTC; j_gene: TRBJ2-1; len: 13; d_gene: TRBD2; abundance: .; v_gene: TRBV6-5
CDR3aa: CASSTDRGTDEAFF; CDR3nt: TGTGCCAGCAGTACGGACAGGGGGACGGATGAAGCTTTCTTT; j_gene: TRBJ1-1; len: 14; d_gene: TRBD1; abundance: .; v_gene: TRBV6-5
CDR3aa: CASSPMGLPRRAFF; CDR3nt: TGTGCCAGCAGCCCCATGGGTCTACCTAGGAGAGCTTTCTTT; j_gene: TRBJ1-1; len: 14; d_gene: .; abundance: once; v_gene: TRBV14
CDR3aa: CAISVKQGSTDNYGYTF; CDR3nt: TGTGCCATCAGCGTTAAACAGGGAAGCACGGATAACTATGGCTACACCTTC; j_gene: TRBJ1-2; len: 17; d_gene: .; abundance: .; v_gene: TRBV10-3
CDR3aa: CASSQDISSLALTDTQYF; CDR3nt: TGTGCCAGCAGCCAAGATATAAGTTCACTAGCGTTGACAGATACGCAGTATTTT; j_gene: TRBJ2-3; len: 18; d_gene: TRBD2; abundance: .; v_gene: TRBV3-1/TRBV3-2
CDR3aa: CASSDGQGYNSPLHF; CDR3nt: TGTGCCAGCAGTGACGGACAGGGATATAATTCACCCCTCCACTTT; j_gene: TRBJ1-6; len: 15; d_gene: TRBD1; abundance: .; v_gene: TRBV25-1
CDR3aa: CASSIGQYSNQPQHF; CDR3nt: TGTGCCAGTAGTATAGGGCAGTATAGCAATCAGCCCCAGCATTTT; j_gene: TRBJ1-5; len: 15; d_gene: .; abundance: .; v_gene: TRBV19
CDR3aa: CASRDSISGNTIYF; CDR3nt: TGTGCCAGCAGGGACAGCATCTCTGGAAACACCATATATTTT; j_gene: TRBJ1-3; len: 14; d_gene: .; abundance: .; v_gene: TRBV6-5
CDR3aa: CASSSIRQGAGFF; CDR3nt: TGTGCCAGCAGCTCAATTAGACAGGGGGCTGGGTTCTTC; j_gene: TRBJ2-1; len: 13; d_gene: TRBD1; abundance: .; v_gene: TRBV11-2
CDR3aa: CASSQLTSYNEQFF; CDR3nt: TGCGCCAGCAGCCAACTAACCTCCTACAATGAGCAGTTCTTC; j_gene: TRBJ2-1; len: 14; d_gene: .; abundance: .; v_gene: TRBV4-1
CDR3aa: CASSSGGGRETQYF; CDR3nt: TGTGCCAGCAGTTCGGGTGGGGGCCGGGAGACCCAGTACTTC; j_gene: TRBJ2-5; len: 14; d_gene: .; abundance: .; v_gene: TRBV5-4
CDR3aa: CAWSVGEGQPQHF; CDR3nt: TGTGCCTGGAGTGTAGGGGAAGGCCAGCCCCAGCATTTT; j_gene: TRBJ1-5; len: 13; d_gene: .; abundance: once; v_gene: TRBV30
CDR3aa: CASSIQGNTEAFF; CDR3nt: TGTGCCAGTAGTATCCAGGGGAACACTGAAGCTTTCTTT; j_gene: TRBJ1-1; len: 13; d_gene: .; abundance: .; v_gene: TRBV19
CDR3aa: CASRPGAGTNSPLHF; CDR3nt: TGTGCCAGCCGGCCCGGAGCGGGGACGAATTCACCCCTCCACTTT; j_gene: TRBJ1-6; len: 15; d_gene: .; abundance: .; v_gene: TRBV6-5
CDR3aa: CASSSHRYEQYF; CDR3nt: TGTGCCAGCAGCTCCCACAGATACGAGCAGTACTTC; j_gene: TRBJ2-7; len: 12; d_gene: .; abundance: .; v_gene: TRBV7-8
CDR3aa: CASSLYSGASTDTQYF; CDR3nt: TGTGCCAGCAGCCTATATAGCGGGGCGAGCACAGATACGCAGTATTTT; j_gene: TRBJ2-3; len: 16; d_gene: TRBD2; abundance: .; v_gene: TRBV3-1/TRBV3-2
CDR3aa: CASSQGGPATQYF; CDR3nt: TGTGCCAGCAGCCAAGGCGGGCCGGCTACGCAGTATTTT; j_gene: TRBJ2-3; len: 13; d_gene: .; abundance: .; v_gene: TRBV3-1/TRBV3-2
CDR3aa: CASSPRPGATEAFF; CDR3nt: TGTGCCAGCAGTCCTCGACCGGGAGCCACTGAAGCTTTCTTT; j_gene: TRBJ1-1; len: 14; d_gene: .; abundance: .; v_gene: TRBV6-5
CDR3aa: CASRFTGTGNEQFF; CDR3nt: TGTGCCAGCAGGTTCACCGGGACAGGCAATGAGCAGTTCTTC; j_gene: TRBJ2-1; len: 14; d_gene: TRBD1; abundance: .; v_gene: TRBV11-3
CDR3aa: CASSTLAGGPGTDTQYF; CDR3nt: TGTGCCAGCAGTACACTAGCGGGAGGGCCGGGCACAGATACGCAGTATTTT; j_gene: TRBJ2-3; len: 17; d_gene: TRBD2; abundance: .; v_gene: TRBV2
CDR3aa: CASSTGNLHNEQFF; CDR3nt: TGTGCCAGCAGCACGGGAAACCTCCACAATGAGCAGTTCTTC; j_gene: TRBJ2-1; len: 14; d_gene: .; abundance: once; v_gene: TRBV9
CDR3aa: CASSFTRAGATDTQYF; CDR3nt: TGTGCCAGCAGCTTTACTAGGGCGGGGGCAACAGATACGCAGTATTTT; j_gene: TRBJ2-3; len: 16; d_gene: .; abundance: .; v_gene: TRBV7-2
CDR3aa: CASSLGERDTQYF; CDR3nt: TGTGCCAGCAGCTTGGGGGAGCGGGATACGCAGTATTTT; j_gene: TRBJ2-3; len: 13; d_gene: .; abundance: once; v_gene: TRBV5-4
CDR3aa: CASSQQGDSEAFF; CDR3nt: TGCGCCAGCAGCCAGCAGGGTGACTCTGAAGCTTTCTTT; j_gene: TRBJ1-1; len: 13; d_gene: .; abundance: .; v_gene: TRBV4-1
CDR3aa: CATLGTGGDETQYF; CDR3nt: TGTGCCACCCTCGGGACAGGGGGCGATGAGACCCAGTACTTC; j_gene: TRBJ2-5; len: 14; d_gene: TRBD1; abundance: .; v_gene: TRBV2
CDR3aa: CASAPTLAAYEQYF; CDR3nt: TGTGCCAGCGCGCCCACCCTCGCGGCCTACGAGCAGTACTTC; j_gene: TRBJ2-7; len: 14; d_gene: .; abundance: .; v_gene: TRBV6-5
CDR3aa: CASSQAGQMGGVQYF; CDR3nt: TGTGCCAGCAGCCAAGCTGGCCAAATGGGAGGAGTTCAGTACTTC; j_gene: TRBJ2-4; len: 15; d_gene: .; abundance: .; v_gene: TRBV3-1/TRBV3-2
CDR3aa: CASSPLHGAVSDNEQFF; CDR3nt: TGTGCCAGCAGCCCCCTTCATGGGGCAGTGTCGGACAATGAGCAGTTCTTC; j_gene: TRBJ2-1; len: 17; d_gene: .; abundance: .; v_gene: TRBV7-9
CDR3aa: CASSLGPPQNEQFF; CDR3nt: TGTGCCAGCAGTTTGGGCCCGCCTCAGAATGAGCAGTTCTTC; j_gene: TRBJ2-1; len: 14; d_gene: .; abundance: once; v_gene: TRBV28
CDR3aa: CASSADLTGVGGYTF; CDR3nt: TGTGCCAGCAGCGCCGACCTGACAGGGGTGGGCGGCTACACCTTC; j_gene: TRBJ1-2; len: 15; d_gene: TRBD1; abundance: .; v_gene: TRBV9
CDR3aa: CASTSGDSTRYTF; CDR3nt: TGTGCCAGCACCTCGGGGGACAGTACTCGCTACACCTTC; j_gene: TRBJ1-2; len: 13; d_gene: TRBD1; abundance: .; v_gene: TRBV28
CDR3aa: CASSRRQEITNTGELFF; CDR3nt: TGCGCCAGCAGCCGTCGACAGGAGATTACGAACACCGGGGAGCTGTTTTTT; j_gene: TRBJ2-2; len: 17; d_gene: .; abundance: .; v_gene: TRBV5-1
CDR3aa: CASSLTLAGGQTDTQYF; CDR3nt: TGCGCCAGCAGCTTGACACTAGCGGGGGGGCAGACAGATACGCAGTATTTT; j_gene: TRBJ2-3; len: 17; d_gene: TRBD2; abundance: .; v_gene: TRBV5-1